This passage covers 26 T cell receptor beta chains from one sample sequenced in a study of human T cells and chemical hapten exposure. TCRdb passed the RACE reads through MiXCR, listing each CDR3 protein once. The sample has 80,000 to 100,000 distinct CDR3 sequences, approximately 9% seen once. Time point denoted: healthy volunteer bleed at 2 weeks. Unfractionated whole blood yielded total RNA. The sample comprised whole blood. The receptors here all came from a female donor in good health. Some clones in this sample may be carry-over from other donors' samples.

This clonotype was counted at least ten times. Here the CDR3 reads CASSGGAQPQHF. The CDR3 DNA follows: TGTGCCAGCAGTGGGGGTGCTCAGCCCCAGCATTTT. The gene calls are TRBV28 and TRBJ1-5; perhaps TRBD1 as D (5 bases). V was trimmed by 5 bases and J by 6 bases, leaving 8 bases between them. The CDR3 consists of 12 residues. CDR1 is MDHEN and CDR2 is SYDVKM in the germline V gene.

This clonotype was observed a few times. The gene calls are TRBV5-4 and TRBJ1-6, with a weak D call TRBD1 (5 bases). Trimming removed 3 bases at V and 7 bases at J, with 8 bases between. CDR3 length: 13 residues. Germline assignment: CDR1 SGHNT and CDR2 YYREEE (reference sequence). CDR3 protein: CASSSSGNSPLHF. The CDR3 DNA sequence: TGTGCCAGCAGCTCATCAGGGAATTCACCCCTCCACTTT.

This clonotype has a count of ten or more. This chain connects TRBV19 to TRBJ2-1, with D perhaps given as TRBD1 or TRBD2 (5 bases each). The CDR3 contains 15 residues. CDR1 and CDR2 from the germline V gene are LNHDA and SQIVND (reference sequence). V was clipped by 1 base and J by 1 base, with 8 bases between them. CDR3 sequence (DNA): TGTGCCAGTAGTATAGTAGGGGAGTCCTACAATGAGCAGTTCTTC. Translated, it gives CASSIVGESYNEQFF.

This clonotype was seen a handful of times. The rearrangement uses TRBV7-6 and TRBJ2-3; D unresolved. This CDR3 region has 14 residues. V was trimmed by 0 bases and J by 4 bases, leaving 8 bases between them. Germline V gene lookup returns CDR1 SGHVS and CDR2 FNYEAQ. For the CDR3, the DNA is TGTGCCAGCAGCTTAGCGGGATGGGCAGATACGCAGTATTTT. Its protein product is CASSLAGWADTQYF.

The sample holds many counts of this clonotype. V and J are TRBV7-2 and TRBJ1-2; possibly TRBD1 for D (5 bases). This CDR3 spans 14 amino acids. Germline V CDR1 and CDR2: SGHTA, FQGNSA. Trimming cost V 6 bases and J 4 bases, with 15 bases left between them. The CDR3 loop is CASSPGTETYGYTF. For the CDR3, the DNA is TGTGCCAGCAGTCCCGGGACGGAAACCTATGGCTACACCTTC.

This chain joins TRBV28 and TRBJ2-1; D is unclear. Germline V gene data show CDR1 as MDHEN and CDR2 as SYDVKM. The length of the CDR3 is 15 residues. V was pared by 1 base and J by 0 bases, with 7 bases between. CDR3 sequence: CASSLSGHSYNEQFF. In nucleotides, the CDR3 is TGTGCCAGCAGTTTATCGGGCCACTCCTACAATGAGCAGTTCTTC.

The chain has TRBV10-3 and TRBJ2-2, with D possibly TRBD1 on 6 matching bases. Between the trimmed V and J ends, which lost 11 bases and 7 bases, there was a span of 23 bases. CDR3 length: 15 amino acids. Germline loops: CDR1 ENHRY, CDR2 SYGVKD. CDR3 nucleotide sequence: TGTGCCGTCTCTCAGGGGAGCGTAAGCAGCGGGGAGCTGTTTTTT. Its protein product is CAVSQGSVSSGELFF.

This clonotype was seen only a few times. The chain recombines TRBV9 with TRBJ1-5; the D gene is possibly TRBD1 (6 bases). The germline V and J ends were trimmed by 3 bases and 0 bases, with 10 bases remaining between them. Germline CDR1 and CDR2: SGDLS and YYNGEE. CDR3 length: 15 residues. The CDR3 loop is CASSEGGTSNQPQHF. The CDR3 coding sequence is TGTGCCAGCAGCGAGGGGGGGACTAGCAATCAGCCCCAGCATTTT. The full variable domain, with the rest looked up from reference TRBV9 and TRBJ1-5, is DSGVTQTPKHLITATGQRVTLRCSPRSGDLSVYWYQQSLDQGLQFLIQYYNGEERAKGNILERFSAQQFPDLHSELNLSSLELGDSALYFCASSEGGTSNQPQHFGDGTRLSIL.

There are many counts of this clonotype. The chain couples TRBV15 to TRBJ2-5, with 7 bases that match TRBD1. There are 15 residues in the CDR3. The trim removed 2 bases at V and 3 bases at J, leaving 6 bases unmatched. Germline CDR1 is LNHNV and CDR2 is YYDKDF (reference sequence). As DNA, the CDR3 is TGTGCCACCAGCAGACGAACAGGGGCTGAAGAGACCCAGTACTTC. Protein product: CATSRRTGAEETQYF.

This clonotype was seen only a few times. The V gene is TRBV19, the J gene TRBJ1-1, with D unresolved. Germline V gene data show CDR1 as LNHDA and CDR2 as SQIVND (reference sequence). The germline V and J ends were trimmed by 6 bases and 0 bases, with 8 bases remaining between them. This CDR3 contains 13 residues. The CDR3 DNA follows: TGTGCCAGTAGATACCAGATGAACACTGAAGCTTTCTTT. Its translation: CASRYQMNTEAFF.

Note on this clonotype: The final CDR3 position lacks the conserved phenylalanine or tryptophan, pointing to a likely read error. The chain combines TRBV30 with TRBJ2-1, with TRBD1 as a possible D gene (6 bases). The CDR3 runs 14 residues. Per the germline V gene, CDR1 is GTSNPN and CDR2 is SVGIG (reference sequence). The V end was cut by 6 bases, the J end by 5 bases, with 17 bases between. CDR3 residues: CACPWGRNHNEQFS. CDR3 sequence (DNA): TGTGCCTGCCCGTGGGGGCGCAACCACAATGAGCAGTTCTCC.

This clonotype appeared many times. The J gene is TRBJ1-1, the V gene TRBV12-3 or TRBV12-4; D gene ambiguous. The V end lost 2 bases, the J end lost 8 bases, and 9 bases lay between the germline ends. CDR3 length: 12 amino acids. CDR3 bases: TGTGCCAGCAGTTTAATCGGCAGGGAAGCTTTCTTT. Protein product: CASSLIGREAFF.

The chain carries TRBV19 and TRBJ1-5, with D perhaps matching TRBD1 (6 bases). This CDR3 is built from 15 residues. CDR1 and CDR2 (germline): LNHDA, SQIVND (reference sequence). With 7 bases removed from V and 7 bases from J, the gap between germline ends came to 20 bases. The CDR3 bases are TGTGCCAGTACTAATCTCAGGGGCTTAGGACAGCCCCAGCATTTT. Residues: CASTNLRGLGQPQHF.

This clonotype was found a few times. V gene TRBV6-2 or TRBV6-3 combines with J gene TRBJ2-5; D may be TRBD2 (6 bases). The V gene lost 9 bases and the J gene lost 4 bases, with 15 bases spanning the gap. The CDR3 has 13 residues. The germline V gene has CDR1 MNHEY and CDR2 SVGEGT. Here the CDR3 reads CASTWGEGETQYF. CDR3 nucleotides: TGTGCCAGTACATGGGGGGAAGGAGAGACCCAGTACTTC.

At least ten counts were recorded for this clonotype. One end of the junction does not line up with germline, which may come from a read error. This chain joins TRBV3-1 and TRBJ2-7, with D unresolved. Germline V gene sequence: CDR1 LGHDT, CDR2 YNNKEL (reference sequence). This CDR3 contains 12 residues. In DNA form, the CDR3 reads TGTGCCAGCAGCCACCAGAAGGGCCGGGCCCACTTC. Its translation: CASSHQKGRAHF.

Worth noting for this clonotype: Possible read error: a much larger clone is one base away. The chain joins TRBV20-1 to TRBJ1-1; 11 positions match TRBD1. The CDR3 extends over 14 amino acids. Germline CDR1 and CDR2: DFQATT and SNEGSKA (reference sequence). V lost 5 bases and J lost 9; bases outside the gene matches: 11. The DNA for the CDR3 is TGCAGTGCTGGAGGACAGGGGGCGAGGGCTAAAGCTTTCTTT. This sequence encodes CSAGGQGARAKAFF.

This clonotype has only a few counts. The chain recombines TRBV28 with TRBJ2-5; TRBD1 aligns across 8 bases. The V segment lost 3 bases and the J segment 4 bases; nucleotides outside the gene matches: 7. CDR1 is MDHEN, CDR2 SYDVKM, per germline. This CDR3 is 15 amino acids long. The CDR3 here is CASSFPRTGPETQYF. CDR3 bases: TGTGCCAGCAGTTTCCCGCGGACAGGGCCAGAGACCCAGTACTTC. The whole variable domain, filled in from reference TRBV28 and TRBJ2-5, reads DVKVTQSSRYLVKRTGEKVFLECVQDMDHENMFWYRQDPGLGLRLIYFSYDVKMKEKGDIPEGYSVSREKKERFSLILESASTNQTSMYLCASSFPRTGPETQYFGPGTRLLVL.

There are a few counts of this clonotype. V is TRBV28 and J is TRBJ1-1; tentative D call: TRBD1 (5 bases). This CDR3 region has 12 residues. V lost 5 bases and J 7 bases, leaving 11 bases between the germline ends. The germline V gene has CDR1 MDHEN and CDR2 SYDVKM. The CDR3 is CASSQFGGEAFF. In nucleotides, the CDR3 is TGTGCCAGCAGTCAATTCGGGGGTGAAGCTTTCTTT.

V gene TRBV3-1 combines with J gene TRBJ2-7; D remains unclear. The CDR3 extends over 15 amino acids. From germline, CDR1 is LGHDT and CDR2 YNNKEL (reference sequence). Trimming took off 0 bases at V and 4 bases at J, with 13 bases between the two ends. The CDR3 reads CASSQDLGRIYEQYF. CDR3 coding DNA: TGTGCCAGCAGCCAAGATCTGGGAAGGATATACGAGCAGTACTTC.

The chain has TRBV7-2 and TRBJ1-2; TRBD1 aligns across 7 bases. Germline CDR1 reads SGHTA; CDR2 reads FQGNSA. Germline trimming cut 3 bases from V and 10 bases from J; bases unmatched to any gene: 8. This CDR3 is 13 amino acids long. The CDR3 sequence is CASSFDREAVYTF. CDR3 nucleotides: TGTGCCAGCAGCTTTGACAGGGAAGCGGTCTACACCTTC. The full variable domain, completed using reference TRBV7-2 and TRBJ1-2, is GAGVSQSPSNKVTEKGKDVELRCDPISGHTALYWYRQSLGQGLEFLIYFQGNSAPDKSGLPSDRFSAERTGGSVSTLTIQRTQQEDSAVYLCASSFDREAVYTFGSGTRLTVV.

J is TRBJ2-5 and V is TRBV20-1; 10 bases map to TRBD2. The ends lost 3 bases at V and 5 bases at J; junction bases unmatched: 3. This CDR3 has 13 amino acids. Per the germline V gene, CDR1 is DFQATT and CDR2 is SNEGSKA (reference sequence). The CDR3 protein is CSASLAGAETQYF. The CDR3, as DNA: TGCAGTGCTAGTCTAGCGGGAGCTGAGACCCAGTACTTC.

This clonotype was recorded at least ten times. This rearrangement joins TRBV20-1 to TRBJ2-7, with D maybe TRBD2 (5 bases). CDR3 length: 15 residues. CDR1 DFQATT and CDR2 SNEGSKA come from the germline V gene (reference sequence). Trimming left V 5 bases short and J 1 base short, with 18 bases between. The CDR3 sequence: CSARGSVHLSYEQYF. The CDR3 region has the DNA TGCAGTGCTCGAGGGTCAGTGCATTTGTCCTACGAGCAGTACTTC.

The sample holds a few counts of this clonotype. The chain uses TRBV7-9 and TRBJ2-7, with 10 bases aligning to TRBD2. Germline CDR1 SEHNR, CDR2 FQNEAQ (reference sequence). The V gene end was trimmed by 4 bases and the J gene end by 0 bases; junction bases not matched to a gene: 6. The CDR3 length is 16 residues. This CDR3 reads CASSSGLAESSYEQYF. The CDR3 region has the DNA TGTGCCAGCAGCTCAGGACTAGCGGAAAGCTCCTACGAGCAGTACTTC.

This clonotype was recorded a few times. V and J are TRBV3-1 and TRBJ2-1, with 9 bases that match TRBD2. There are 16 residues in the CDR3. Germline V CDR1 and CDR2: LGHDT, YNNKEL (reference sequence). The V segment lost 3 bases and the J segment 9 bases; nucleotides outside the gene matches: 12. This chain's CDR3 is CASSQQTGTSIREQFF. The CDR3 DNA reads TGTGCCAGCAGCCAGCAAACCGGGACTAGCATTCGTGAGCAGTTCTTC.

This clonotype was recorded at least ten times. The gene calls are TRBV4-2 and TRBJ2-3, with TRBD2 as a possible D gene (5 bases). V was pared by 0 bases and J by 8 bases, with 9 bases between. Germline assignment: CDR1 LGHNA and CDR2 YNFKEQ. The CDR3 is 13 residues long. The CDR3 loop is CASSQDSAITQYF. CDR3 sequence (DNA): TGTGCCAGCAGCCAAGATAGCGCGATTACGCAGTATTTT.

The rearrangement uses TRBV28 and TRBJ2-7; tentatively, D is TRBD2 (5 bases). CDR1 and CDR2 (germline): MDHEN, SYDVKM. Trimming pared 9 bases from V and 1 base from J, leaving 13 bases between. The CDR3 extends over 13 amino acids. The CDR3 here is CASNPGNSYEQYF. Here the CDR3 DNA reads TGTGCCAGTAATCCGGGGAATTCCTACGAGCAGTACTTC.